This T cell receptor (beta chain) was obtained from a study of OX40 agonist ivuxolimab in advanced cancers. As for the study in general: In this cohort, patients received ivuxolimab, an agonistic anti-OX40 (CD134) antibody.

Whole-study findings and limits: Some nonresponders also had low normalized T-cell clonal expansion.

Germline V gene sequence: CDR1 SGHVS, CDR2 FNYEAQ. The CDR3 sequence is 15 residues long. The ends lost 1 base at V and 10 bases at J; junction bases unmatched: 5. Data came from immunoSEQ multiplex PCR; TCRdb stores just in-frame clones and leaves some out. This sample has 60,000 to 85,000 clones, with 70% to 90% found just once. A word on this clone: Antigen: not known.

The V gene is TRBV7-6, the J gene TRBJ2-1; 12 nucleotides align to TRBD2. This sequence originates from an adult with an advanced solid tumor such as melanoma, head and neck, liver or kidney cancer. This material consisted of CD4+ or CD8+ T cells sorted from blood, taken in a trial of the OX40 agonist ivuxolimab. CDR3 bases: TGTGCCAGCAGCTTAGAGGCTAGCGGGGGGGTGGAGCAGTTCTTC. It yields the protein CASSLEASGGVEQFF.